The 26 T cell receptor beta chains below come from one sample, sequenced in a study of glioma-infiltrating T cells after dendritic cell vaccination. Noted time point: after dendritic cell vaccination, including at tumor progression/relapse. The repertoire was sequenced with immunoSEQ multiplex PCR; TCRdb's copy has only in-frame clones and lacks some. The sample lists around 83,000 clones, around 85% occurring once. This specimen consisted of blood, obtained after dendritic cell vaccination. These receptors all come from a human donor with glioblastoma.

This chain links TRBV5-6 with TRBJ2-7; D is unclear. Trimming left V 4 bases short and J 4 bases short, with 12 bases between. There are 13 residues in the CDR3. Per the germline V gene, CDR1 is SGHDT and CDR2 is YYEEEE. The CDR3 spells CASSPRVGYEQYF. In nucleotides, the CDR3 is TGTGCCAGCAGCCCCCGAGTCGGTTACGAGCAGTACTTC.

CDR3 region: CASSQESQGIEQYF. The DNA of the CDR3 is TGCGCCAGCAGCCAGGAATCCCAGGGTATCGAGCAGTACTTC. V usage is TRBV4-1 and J usage is TRBJ2-7; weak D call: TRBD1 (5 bases). Germline V gene sequence: CDR1 MGHRA, CDR2 YSYEKL. The CDR3 covers 14 residues. V was pared by 3 bases and J by 6 bases, with 15 bases between.

The rearrangement uses TRBV4-2 and TRBJ2-5, with 7 bases matching TRBD1. The CDR3 contains 15 residues. The germline V gene has CDR1 LGHNA and CDR2 YNFKEQ. V lost 1 base and J lost 3; bases outside the gene matches: 5. DNA for the CDR3: TGTGCCAGCAGCCAAGCGAGGCAGGGGGAAGAGACCCAGTACTTC. It codes for CASSQARQGEETQYF.

The chain recombines TRBV2 with TRBJ2-1, with TRBD2 identical over 9 bases. Germline V gene lookup returns CDR1 SNHLY and CDR2 FYNNEI. After removal of 6 bases from V and 5 bases from J, the junction contained 8 bases not matched to a gene. This CDR3 is 15 amino acids long. CDR3 coding DNA: TGTGCCAGCAGGGTTCAGCTAGCGGGAAACAATGAGCAGTTCTTC. It codes for CASRVQLAGNNEQFF.

The rearrangement links TRBV7-3 to TRBJ2-5; TRBD2 matches 8 bases. Germline assignment: CDR1 SGHTA and CDR2 FQGTGA. V shed 2 bases, J shed 4 bases, and the junction held 0 bases outside the gene matches. The CDR3 consists of 13 residues. In DNA form, the CDR3 reads TGTGCCAGCAGCTTAGCGGGAGGAGAGACCCAGTACTTC. Protein product: CASSLAGGETQYF.

This chain links TRBV4-2 with TRBJ2-3; D perhaps matches TRBD1 (6 bases). V was shortened by 2 bases and J by 4 bases, with 19 bases between the two germline ends. The CDR3 contains 17 residues. Looked up from germline, CDR1 is LGHNA and CDR2 is YNFKEQ. CDR3 loop: CASSQLSAGARPDTQYF. CDR3 coding DNA: TGTGCCAGCAGCCAATTATCAGCAGGGGCGCGTCCAGATACGCAGTATTTT.

The table lists this clone with a few counts. The rearrangement uses TRBV27 and TRBJ2-7; a weak D match, TRBD2 (5 bases). Germline V gives CDR1 MNHEY, CDR2 SMNVEV (reference sequence). V was trimmed by 5 bases and J by 3 bases, leaving 8 bases between them. This CDR3 has 12 amino acids. CDR3 region: CASSPGGYEQYF. The CDR3 DNA reads TGTGCCAGCAGTCCCGGAGGCTACGAGCAGTACTTC.

The table lists this clone with a count of one. The chain is built from TRBV18 and TRBJ1-3; D unclear. CDR1 is KGHSH, CDR2 LQKENI, per germline. CDR3 length equals 15 residues. Trimming shortened V by 2 bases and J by 0 bases, and 8 bases separated the two germline ends. CDR3 coding DNA: TGTGCCAGCTCACCAGAACAGATCTCTGGAAACACCATATATTTT. Protein: CASSPEQISGNTIYF.

The chain uses TRBV11-2 and TRBJ2-5; perhaps TRBD2 as D (6 bases). The V end was cut by 3 bases, the J end by 3 bases, with 17 bases between. Germline V gene lookup returns CDR1 SGHAT and CDR2 FQNNGV. This CDR3 contains 16 residues. CDR3 nucleotides: TGTGCCAGCAGCTTTTCCCCGGGCGGGGATAAAGAGACCCAGTACTTC. Protein product: CASSFSPGGDKETQYF. Combining the CDR3 with reference TRBV11-2 and TRBJ2-5 gives the whole variable domain EAGVAQSPRYKIIEKRQSVAFWCNPISGHATLYWYQQILGQGPKLLIQFQNNGVVDDSQLPKDRFSAERLKGVDSTLKIQPAKLEDSAVYLCASSFSPGGDKETQYFGPGTRLLVL.

This chain connects TRBV19 to TRBJ2-1; TRBD2 matches at 14 bases. The junction had 3 bases not matched to a gene; V was cut back by 5 bases and J by 3 bases. Germline-derived CDR1 and CDR2 are LNHDA and SQIVND (reference sequence). CDR3 length: 16 amino acids. CDR3 coding DNA: TGTGCCAGTAGTCGGACTAGCGGGGGGCTCTACAATGAGCAGTTCTTC. Its protein product is CASSRTSGGLYNEQFF.

The chain links TRBV5-4 to TRBJ1-1; no clear D. There are 16 residues in the CDR3. The V end lost 6 bases, the J end lost 5 bases, and 23 bases lay between the germline ends. Germline values: CDR1 SGHNT, CDR2 YYREEE (reference sequence). CDR3 protein: CASTQRRELRDTEAFF. The CDR3 DNA follows: TGTGCCAGCACTCAGAGGAGGGAGTTGAGGGATACTGAAGCTTTCTTT. The whole variable domain, filled in from reference TRBV5-4 and TRBJ1-1, reads ETGVTQSPTHLIKTRGQQVTLRCSSQSGHNTVSWYQQALGQGPQFIFQYYREEENGRGNFPPRFSGLQFPNYSSELNVNALELDDSALYLCASTQRRELRDTEAFFGQGTRLTVV.

This clone has only one observation. This chain joins TRBV5-1 and TRBJ2-2; 9 bases are shared with TRBD2. Trimming at V came to 4 bases and at J to 1 base, leaving 5 bases not matched to a gene. Germline V gene sequence: CDR1 SGHRS, CDR2 YFSETQ. The CDR3 contains 16 residues. The CDR3 loop is CASSRLAGVNTGELFF. CDR3 nucleotide sequence: TGCGCCAGCAGCAGATTAGCGGGGGTGAACACCGGGGAGCTGTTTTTT.

This clone was counted once. The chain employs TRBV6-4 and TRBJ1-6; D ambiguous. Looked up from germline, CDR1 is MRHNA and CDR2 is SNTAGT. V lost 7 bases, J lost 7 bases, and 14 bases lay in between. The CDR3 spans 14 residues. The CDR3 region has the DNA TGTGCCAGCACCGCGTCCCCCGGGAATTCACCCCTCCACTTT. Translation: CASTASPGNSPLHF.

This chain joins TRBV7-6 and TRBJ2-2, with D possibly matching TRBD1 (6 bases). V was shortened by 1 base and J by 5 bases, with 11 bases between the two germline ends. This CDR3 has 15 amino acids. Germline CDR1 SGHVS, CDR2 FNYEAQ. As DNA, the CDR3 is TGTGCCAGCAGCTTAGAAGCACAGGGAACCGGGGAGCTGTTTTTT. Protein: CASSLEAQGTGELFF.

This chain links TRBV6-1 with TRBJ1-2; D is undetermined. Deletions cut 7 bases from V and 3 bases from J, with 12 bases between. This CDR3 spans 13 amino acids. From germline, CDR1 is MNHNS and CDR2 SASEGT. The CDR3 loop is CASNAARDYGYTF. CDR3 bases: TGTGCCAGCAATGCAGCACGGGACTATGGCTACACCTTC.

This clone was detected only once. This chain uses TRBV2 with TRBJ1-5, with D tentatively TRBD1 (6 bases). The CDR3 loop spans 16 amino acids. V was clipped by 1 base and J by 0 bases, with 10 bases between them. The germline V gene encodes CDR1 SNHLY and CDR2 FYNNEI. The CDR3 region is CASSEGRTDSNQPQHF. The CDR3 bases are TGTGCCAGCAGTGAAGGGAGGACAGATAGCAATCAGCCCCAGCATTTT.

The J gene is TRBJ2-5, the V gene TRBV5-6, with 7 bases lining up with TRBD1. Germline CDR1 reads SGHDT; CDR2 reads YYEEEE. This CDR3 comprises 14 residues. J was trimmed by 2 bases and V by 4 bases; bases with no gene match: 5. CDR3 coding DNA: TGTGCCAGCAGCCCCGGGACAGCGCAAGAGACCCAGTACTTC. The encoded protein is CASSPGTAQETQYF.

This rearrangement joins TRBV28 to TRBJ1-2, with a weak D call TRBD1 (5 bases). This CDR3 contains 13 residues. Trimming removed 1 base at V and 8 bases at J, with 11 bases between. Germline V gene lookup returns CDR1 MDHEN and CDR2 SYDVKM. CDR3 in DNA: TGTGCCAGCAGTTTATACACAGGTGGCGGCTACACCTTC. Translation gives CASSLYTGGGYTF.

The chain joins TRBV9 to TRBJ2-7; tentatively, D is TRBD2 (5 bases). The CDR3 has 18 amino acids. V was cut by 1 base and J by 0 bases, with 20 bases left in between. Germline V lookup: CDR1 SGDLS, CDR2 YYNGEE. CDR3 sequence (DNA): TGTGCCAGCAGCGTAAATCCCGAGGGTAGCGATAACTCCTACGAGCAGTACTTC. As protein: CASSVNPEGSDNSYEQYF.

The J gene is TRBJ2-6, the V gene TRBV7-8, with a possible D match to TRBD2 (6 bases). Germline V lookup: CDR1 SGHVS, CDR2 FQNEAQ. The CDR3 runs 17 residues. With 1 base removed from V and 1 base from J, the gap between germline ends came to 11 bases. CDR3 in amino acids: CASSLEGRGSGANVLTF. CDR3 nucleotide sequence: TGTGCCAGCAGCTTAGAGGGTCGGGGGTCTGGGGCCAACGTCCTGACTTTC.

CDR3: CASSLSVQGSHEAFF. For the CDR3, the DNA is TGTGCCAGCAGTTTATCGGTACAGGGTTCGCATGAAGCTTTCTTT. V usage is TRBV27 and J usage is TRBJ1-1; possible D gene TRBD1, 6 bases. There are 15 residues in the CDR3. V lost 0 bases and J 7 bases, leaving 15 bases between the germline ends. Germline V gives CDR1 MNHEY, CDR2 SMNVEV (reference sequence).

The rearrangement uses TRBV5-4 and TRBJ1-3; D not resolved. Trimming removed 4 bases from V and 4 bases from J, with 12 bases in between. Germline loops: CDR1 SGHNT, CDR2 YYREEE (reference sequence). The CDR3 consists of 14 residues. The CDR3 coding sequence is TGTGCCAGCAGCCCCCAGGCCGCGGGAAACACCATATATTTT. It yields the protein CASSPQAAGNTIYF.

The V and J genes are TRBV27 and TRBJ2-1, with D possibly matching TRBD2 (5 bases). The CDR3 totals 19 residues. Trimming shortened V by 6 bases and J by 0 bases, and 24 bases separated the two germline ends. Germline V lookup: CDR1 MNHEY, CDR2 SMNVEV (reference sequence). The CDR3 region is CASRETGSGPRSSYNEQFF. Here the CDR3 DNA reads TGTGCCAGCAGGGAGACGGGAAGCGGACCGAGGAGCTCCTACAATGAGCAGTTCTTC.

V is TRBV19 and J is TRBJ1-2; D is possibly TRBD1 (5 bases). This CDR3 spans 14 amino acids. The ends were cut back, 5 bases at V and 7 bases at J, with 17 bases in the middle. CDR1 is LNHDA, CDR2 SQIVND, per germline (reference sequence). CDR3 amino acids: CASSRILDGGGYTF. The CDR3 DNA reads as TGTGCCAGTAGTCGGATCCTCGACGGGGGTGGCTACACCTTC.

The chain combines TRBV13 with TRBJ2-5; 11 positions agree with TRBD1. J gave up 4 bases and V 6 bases, and 7 bases lay outside the gene matches. The CDR3 is 15 residues long. Germline CDR1 reads PRHDT; CDR2 reads FYEKMQ (reference sequence). The CDR3 region has the DNA TGTGCCAGCAGGGACAGGGGGCGCGATTCAGAGACCCAGTACTTC. Encoded protein: CASRDRGRDSETQYF.

This sequence joins TRBV7-9 and TRBJ2-1; no clear D. This CDR3 is 14 amino acids long. The ends were cut back, 5 bases at V and 3 bases at J, with 11 bases in the middle. Germline CDR1 reads SEHNR; CDR2 reads FQNEAQ (reference sequence). CDR3 DNA sequence: TGTGCCAGCAGCGTCGTACTTCTCTACAATGAGCAGTTCTTC. Amino acids: CASSVVLLYNEQFF. The variable domain in full, completed from reference TRBV7-9 and TRBJ2-1, reads DTGVSQNPRHKITKRGQNVTFRCDPISEHNRLYWYRQTLGQGPEFLTYFQNEAQLEKSRLLSDRFSAERPKGSFSTLEIQRTEQGDSAMYLCASSVVLLYNEQFFGPGTRLTVL.